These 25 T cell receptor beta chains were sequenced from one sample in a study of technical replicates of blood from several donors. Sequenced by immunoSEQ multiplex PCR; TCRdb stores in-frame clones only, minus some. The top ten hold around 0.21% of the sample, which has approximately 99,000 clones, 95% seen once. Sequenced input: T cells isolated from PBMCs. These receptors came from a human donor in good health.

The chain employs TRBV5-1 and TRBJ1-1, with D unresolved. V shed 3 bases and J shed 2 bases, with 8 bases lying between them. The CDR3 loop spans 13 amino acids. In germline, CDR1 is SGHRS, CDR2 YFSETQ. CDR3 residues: CASSYRSNTEAFF. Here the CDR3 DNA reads TGCGCCAGCAGCTATCGGAGTAACACTGAAGCTTTCTTT.

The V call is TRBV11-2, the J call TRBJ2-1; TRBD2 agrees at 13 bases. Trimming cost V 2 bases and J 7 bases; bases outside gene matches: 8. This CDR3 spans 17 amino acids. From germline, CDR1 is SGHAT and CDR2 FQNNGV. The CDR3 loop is CASSLNSLAGGLNEQFF. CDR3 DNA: TGTGCCAGCAGCTTAAATTCACTAGCGGGAGGGTTGAATGAGCAGTTCTTC.

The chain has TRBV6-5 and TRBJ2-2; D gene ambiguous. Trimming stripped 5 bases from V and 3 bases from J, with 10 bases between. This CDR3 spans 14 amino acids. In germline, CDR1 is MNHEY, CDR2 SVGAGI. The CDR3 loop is CASSRVPHTGELFF. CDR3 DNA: TGTGCCAGCAGTCGAGTGCCCCACACCGGGGAGCTGTTTTTT.

CDR3 protein: CAISESLGSPQETQYF. As DNA, the CDR3 is TGTGCCATCAGTGAGTCCCTGGGGAGCCCCCAAGAGACCCAGTACTTC. The genes are TRBV10-3 and TRBJ2-5, with D possibly TRBD2 on 5 matching bases. CDR3 length: 16 amino acids. Germline CDR1 is ENHRY and CDR2 is SYGVKD. Between the trimmed V and J ends, which lost 0 bases and 1 base, there was a span of 12 bases.

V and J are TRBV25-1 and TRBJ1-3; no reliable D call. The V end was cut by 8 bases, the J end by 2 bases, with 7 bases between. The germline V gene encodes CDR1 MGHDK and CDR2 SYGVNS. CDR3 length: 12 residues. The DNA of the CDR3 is TGTGCCAGCCGGGAACCTGGAAACACCATATATTTT. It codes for CASREPGNTIYF.

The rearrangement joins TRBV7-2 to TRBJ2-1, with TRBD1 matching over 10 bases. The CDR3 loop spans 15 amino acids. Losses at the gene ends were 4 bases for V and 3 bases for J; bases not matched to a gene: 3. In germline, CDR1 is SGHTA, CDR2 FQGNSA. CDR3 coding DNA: TGTGCCAGCAGCTCGGACAGGGGGGTCTACAATGAGCAGTTCTTC. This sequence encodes CASSSDRGVYNEQFF.

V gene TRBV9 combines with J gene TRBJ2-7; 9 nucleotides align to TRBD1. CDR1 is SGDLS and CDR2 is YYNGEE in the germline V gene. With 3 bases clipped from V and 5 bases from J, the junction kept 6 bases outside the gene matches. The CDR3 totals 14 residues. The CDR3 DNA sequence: TGTGCCAGCAGCGAAACAGGGGGCGGGGACGAGCAGTACTTC. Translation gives CASSETGGGDEQYF.

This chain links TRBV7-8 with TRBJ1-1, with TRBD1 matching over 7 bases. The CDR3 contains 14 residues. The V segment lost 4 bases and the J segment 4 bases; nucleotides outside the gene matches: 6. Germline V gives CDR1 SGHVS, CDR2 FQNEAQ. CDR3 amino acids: CASSSDRLATEAFF. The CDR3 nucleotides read TGTGCCAGCAGCTCGGACAGGCTTGCCACTGAAGCTTTCTTT. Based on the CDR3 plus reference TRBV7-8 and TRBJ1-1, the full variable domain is GAGVSQSPRYKVAKRGQDVALRCDPISGHVSLFWYQQALGQGPEFLTYFQNEAQLDKSGLPSDRFFAERPEGSVSTLKIQRTQQEDSAVYLCASSSDRLATEAFFGQGTRLTVV.

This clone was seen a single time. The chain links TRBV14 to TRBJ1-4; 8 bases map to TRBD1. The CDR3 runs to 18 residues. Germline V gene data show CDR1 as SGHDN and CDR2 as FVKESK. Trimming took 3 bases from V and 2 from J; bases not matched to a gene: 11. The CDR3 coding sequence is TGTGCCAGCAGCCAGGGGCCCAGGGGGCGCTGGACTAATGAAAAACTGTTTTTT. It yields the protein CASSQGPRGRWTNEKLFF. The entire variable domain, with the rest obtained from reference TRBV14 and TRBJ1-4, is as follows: EAGVTQFPSHSVIEKGQTVTLRCDPISGHDNLYWYRRVMGKEIKFLLHFVKESKQDESGMPNNRFLAERTGGTYSTLKVQPAELEDSGVYFCASSQGPRGRWTNEKLFFGSGTQLSVL.

The CDR3, as DNA: TGCGCCAGCAGCGCAAGGACTAGCGAGGGCTACAATGAGCAGTTCTTC. This gives the protein CASSARTSEGYNEQFF. The chain uses TRBV4-1 and TRBJ2-1, with TRBD2 matching over 9 bases. The CDR3 is 16 amino acids. The germline CDR1 and CDR2 sequences are MGHRA and YSYEKL. With 5 bases clipped from V and 3 bases from J, the junction kept 8 bases outside the gene matches.

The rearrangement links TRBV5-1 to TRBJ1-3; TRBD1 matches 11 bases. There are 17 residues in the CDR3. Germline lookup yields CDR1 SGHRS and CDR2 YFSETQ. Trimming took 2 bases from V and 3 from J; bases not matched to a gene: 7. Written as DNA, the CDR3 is TGCGCCAGCAGCTTACCCACCGGGACAGGGGGTGGAAACACCATATATTTT. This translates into CASSLPTGTGGGNTIYF.

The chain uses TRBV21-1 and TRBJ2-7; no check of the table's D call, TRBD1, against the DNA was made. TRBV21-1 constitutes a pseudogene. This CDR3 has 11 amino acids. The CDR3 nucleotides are TGTGCCTCGCAGGGTGGAAACGAGCAGTACTTC. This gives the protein CASQGGNEQYF.

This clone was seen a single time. CDR3 DNA sequence: TGTGCCAGCAGCGTAGGGGGCGGGGGGGCCGGAGAGACCCAGTACTTC. Its translation: CASSVGGGGAGETQYF. V and J are TRBV9 and TRBJ2-5, with 9 bases that match TRBD2. Looked up from germline, CDR1 is SGDLS and CDR2 is YYNGEE. The CDR3 loop spans 16 amino acids. J lost 4 bases, V lost 0 bases, and 7 bases had no gene match.

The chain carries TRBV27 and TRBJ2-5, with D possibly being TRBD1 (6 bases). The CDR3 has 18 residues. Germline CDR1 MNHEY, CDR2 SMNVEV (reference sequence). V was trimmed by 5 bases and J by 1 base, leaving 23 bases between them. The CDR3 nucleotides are TGTGCCAGCAGTCCCTTGGACAGTTACTCGGACCTCCAAGAGACCCAGTACTTC. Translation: CASSPLDSYSDLQETQYF.

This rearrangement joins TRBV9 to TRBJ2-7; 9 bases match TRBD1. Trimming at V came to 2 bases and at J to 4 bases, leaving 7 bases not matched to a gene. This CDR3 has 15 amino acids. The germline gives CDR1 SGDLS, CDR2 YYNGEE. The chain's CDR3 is CASSVDPGQGYEQYF. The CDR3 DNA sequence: TGTGCCAGCAGCGTCGATCCGGGACAGGGATACGAGCAGTACTTC.

This chain's CDR3 is CASSLAELDGEQFF. As DNA, the CDR3 is TGTGCCAGCAGCTTGGCGGAGCTAGATGGTGAGCAGTTCTTC. The chain couples TRBV5-4 to TRBJ2-1; D is unclear. Germline CDR1 and CDR2: SGHNT and YYREEE (reference sequence). The CDR3 sequence is 14 residues long. The V end lost 0 bases, the J end lost 9 bases, and 13 bases lay between the germline ends.

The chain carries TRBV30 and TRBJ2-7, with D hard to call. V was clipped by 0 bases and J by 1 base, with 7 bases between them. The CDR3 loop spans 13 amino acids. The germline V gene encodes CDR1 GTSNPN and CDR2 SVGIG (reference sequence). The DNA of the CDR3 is TGTGCCTGGAGTGTACGAGGTTCCTACGAGCAGTACTTC. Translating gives CAWSVRGSYEQYF.

CDR3 coding DNA: TGTGCCAGCAGCCCTTTGGACAGCGCCCCATACGAGCAGTACTTC. Translating gives CASSPLDSAPYEQYF. The chain carries TRBV7-2 and TRBJ2-7; D perhaps matches TRBD1 (6 bases). Trimming removed 5 bases from V and 4 bases from J, with 18 bases in between. CDR1 SGHTA and CDR2 FQGNSA come from the germline V gene. The CDR3 runs to 15 residues.

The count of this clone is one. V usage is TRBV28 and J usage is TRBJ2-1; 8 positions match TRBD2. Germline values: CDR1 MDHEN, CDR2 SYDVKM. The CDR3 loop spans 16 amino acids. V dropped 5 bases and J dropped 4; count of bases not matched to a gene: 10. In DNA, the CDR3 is TGTGCCAGCAGTAAGGCGGCGGGAGGAACGTACAATGAGCAGTTCTTC. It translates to CASSKAAGGTYNEQFF.

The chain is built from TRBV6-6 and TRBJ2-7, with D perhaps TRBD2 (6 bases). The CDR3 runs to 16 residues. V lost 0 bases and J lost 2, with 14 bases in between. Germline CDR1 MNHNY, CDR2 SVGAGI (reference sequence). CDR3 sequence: CASSYSEGRWAYEQYF. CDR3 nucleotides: TGTGCCAGCAGTTACTCTGAAGGGAGGTGGGCCTACGAGCAGTACTTC.

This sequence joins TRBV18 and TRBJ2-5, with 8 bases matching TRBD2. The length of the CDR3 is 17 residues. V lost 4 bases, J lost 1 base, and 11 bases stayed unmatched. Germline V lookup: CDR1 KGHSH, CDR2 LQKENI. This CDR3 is CASSLRVLADPQETQYF. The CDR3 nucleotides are TGTGCCAGCTCACTCCGCGTACTAGCGGATCCCCAAGAGACCCAGTACTTC. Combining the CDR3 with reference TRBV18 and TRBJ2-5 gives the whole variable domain NAGVMQNPRHLVRRRGQEARLRCSPMKGHSHVYWYRQLPEEGLKFMVYLQKENIIDESGMPKERFSAEFPKEGPSILRIQQVVRGDSAAYFCASSLRVLADPQETQYFGPGTRLLVL.

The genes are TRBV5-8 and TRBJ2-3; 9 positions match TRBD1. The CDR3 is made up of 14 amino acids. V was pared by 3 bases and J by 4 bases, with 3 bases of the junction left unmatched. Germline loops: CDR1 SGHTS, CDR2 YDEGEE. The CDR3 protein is CASSWGQGADTQYF. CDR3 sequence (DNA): TGTGCCAGCAGCTGGGGACAGGGTGCAGATACGCAGTATTTT.

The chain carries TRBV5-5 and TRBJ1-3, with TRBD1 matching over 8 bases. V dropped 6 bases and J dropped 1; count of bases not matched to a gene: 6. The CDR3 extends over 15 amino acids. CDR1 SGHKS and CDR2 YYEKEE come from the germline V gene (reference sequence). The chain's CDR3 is CASMGTGGSGNTIYF. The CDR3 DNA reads TGTGCCAGCATGGGGACAGGCGGATCTGGAAACACCATATATTTT.

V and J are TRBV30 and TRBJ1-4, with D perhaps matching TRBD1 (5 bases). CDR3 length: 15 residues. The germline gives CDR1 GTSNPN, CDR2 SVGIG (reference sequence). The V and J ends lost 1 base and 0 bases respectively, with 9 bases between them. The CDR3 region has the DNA TGTGCCTGGAGTGCCGGACAATCAACTAATGAAAAACTGTTTTTT. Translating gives CAWSAGQSTNEKLFF.

The CDR3 protein is CASSPRTGFSYEQYF. CDR3 nucleotide sequence: TGTGCCAGCTCACCCCGGACAGGGTTCTCCTACGAGCAGTACTTC. The chain is built from TRBV18 and TRBJ2-7; TRBD1 matches 8 bases. After removal of 3 bases from V and 0 bases from J, the junction contained 4 bases not matched to a gene. In germline, CDR1 is KGHSH, CDR2 LQKENI. CDR3 length: 15 amino acids. Full variable domain (rest looked up from reference TRBV18 and TRBJ2-7): NAGVMQNPRHLVRRRGQEARLRCSPMKGHSHVYWYRQLPEEGLKFMVYLQKENIIDESGMPKERFSAEFPKEGPSILRIQQVVRGDSAAYFCASSPRTGFSYEQYFGPGTRLTVT.